The 9 T cell receptor beta chains below all came from one sample that was sequenced in a study of control samples from healthy donors and cancer patients. Data came from immunoSEQ multiplex PCR; TCRdb stores just in-frame clones and leaves some out. Counted here are roughly 200,000 clones, over 80% occurring once; the ten biggest clones make up about 2%. Sequenced material: blood. The receptors stem from a man between 25 and 39 years old in good health.

V gene TRBV9 combines with J gene TRBJ1-6, with TRBD1 matching over 9 bases. The CDR3 spans 16 residues. V trimming: 0 bases; J trimming: 7 bases; junction bases outside the gene matches: 5. CDR1 is SGDLS, CDR2 YYNGEE, per germline. The CDR3 nucleotides are TGTGCCAGCAGCGTAGGAGGGGACAGGGTAAATTCACCCCTCCACTTT. As protein: CASSVGGDRVNSPLHF.

The chain carries TRBV3-1 (or the pseudogene TRBV3-2) and TRBJ1-5; no clear D. This CDR3 comprises 14 residues. CDR1 LGHDT and CDR2 YNNKEL come from the germline V gene (reference sequence). Trimming cost V 4 bases and J 7 bases, with 14 bases left between them. The CDR3 DNA reads as TGTGCCAGCAGCCCCAATCGAGGGTCCCAGCCCCAGCATTTT. This sequence encodes CASSPNRGSQPQHF.

This clone was detected only once. Here the CDR3 DNA reads TGTGCCAGCAGCCAGGCCGGGGTGAGCTCCTACGAGCAGTACTTC. This encodes CASSQAGVSSYEQYF. The chain carries TRBV3-1 (or the pseudogene TRBV3-2) and TRBJ2-7; a possible D gene is TRBD2 (5 bases). The CDR3 is 15 amino acids. The V gene lost 3 bases and the J gene lost 0 bases, with 12 bases spanning the gap. CDR1 and CDR2 (germline): LGHDT, YNNKEL (reference sequence).

The V gene is TRBV7-9, the J gene TRBJ1-6; D perhaps matches TRBD1 (6 bases). The CDR3 runs 16 residues. In germline, CDR1 is SEHNR, CDR2 FQNEAQ (reference sequence). V shed 1 base and J shed 8 bases, with 15 bases lying between them. The CDR3 coding sequence is TGTGCCAGCAGCTTAGACGGGGGGCAGGACCATTCACCCCTCCACTTT. This sequence encodes CASSLDGGQDHSPLHF.

This clone appeared a few times. This rearrangement joins TRBV30 to TRBJ1-5; 8 positions match TRBD1. Germline V gene sequence: CDR1 GTSNPN, CDR2 SVGIG (reference sequence). This CDR3 comprises 15 residues. V shed 2 bases and J 2 bases; nucleotides not matched to a gene: 5. The CDR3 loop reads CAWSPQTGGNQPQHF. CDR3 sequence (DNA): TGTGCCTGGAGTCCACAGACAGGGGGCAATCAGCCCCAGCATTTT. The full variable domain, completed using reference TRBV30 and TRBJ1-5, is SQTIHQWPATLVQPVGSPLSLECTVEGTSNPNLYWYRQAAGRGLQLLFYSVGIGQISSEVPQNLSASRPQDRQFILSSKKLLLSDSGFYLCAWSPQTGGNQPQHFGDGTRLSIL.

The chain combines TRBV5-1 with TRBJ1-5; TRBD1 might be the D (5 bases). CDR1 is SGHRS, CDR2 YFSETQ, per germline. The CDR3 spans 14 residues. V lost 0 bases, J lost 4 bases, and 8 bases lay in between. CDR3 DNA: TGCGCCAGCAGCTTGGTGGCAGGGAATCAGCCCCAGCATTTT. Its protein is CASSLVAGNQPQHF.

The chain couples TRBV6-6 to TRBJ2-7; 8 bases line up with TRBD1. The CDR3 is 16 amino acids. CDR1 is MNHNY, CDR2 SVGAGI, per germline (reference sequence). V shed 0 bases and J 5 bases; nucleotides not matched to a gene: 9. CDR3 sequence reads: CASSYSARDRLNEQYF. CDR3 coding DNA: TGTGCCAGCAGTTACTCGGCACGGGACAGGCTCAACGAGCAGTACTTC.

This clone was recorded many times. The chain uses TRBV5-1 and TRBJ1-1; no firm D call. This CDR3 region has 15 residues. The V end was cut by 0 bases, the J end by 6 bases, with 15 bases between. Per germline, CDR1 SGHRS and CDR2 YFSETQ. As DNA, the CDR3 is TGCGCCAGCAGCTTGGCCCAAGTCCCGAGCGCTGAAGCTTTCTTT. It encodes CASSLAQVPSAEAFF. Full variable domain (rest looked up from reference TRBV5-1 and TRBJ1-1): KAGVTQTPRYLIKTRGQQVTLSCSPISGHRSVSWYQQTPGQGLQFLFEYFSETQRNKGNFPGRFSGRQFSNSRSEMNVSTLELGDSALYLCASSLAQVPSAEAFFGQGTRLTVV.

J is TRBJ1-6 and V is TRBV2; D uncertain. This CDR3 contains 13 residues. Trimming shortened V by 6 bases and J by 10 bases, and 13 bases separated the two germline ends. The germline V gene encodes CDR1 SNHLY and CDR2 FYNNEI. CDR3 sequence: CASSLGVGSPLHF. CDR3 DNA: TGTGCCAGCAGCTTGGGCGTGGGGTCACCCCTCCACTTT.